This TCR beta chain was recovered during a study of tumor and adjacent non-tumor tissue in lung cancer. Study outcomes and limitations: Tumor repertoires had a smaller top 100 clone share than normal lung. TCR diversity was significantly greater in tumor than normal lung tissue.

This clonotype is a singleton in its sample. Its target is not known. Relative to the germline gene, one junction end is altered; a read error may explain this. RNA was extracted from bulk tissue without any cell sorting. Distant lung tissue was collected more than 3 cm away from the tumor edge. Between August and November 2014, newly diagnosed, chemotherapy-naive lung cancer patients underwent thoracic surgery in China. Three rounds of nested PCR, following a modified ARM-PCR protocol, produced the TCRbeta library. TCRdb analysed the multiplex PCR reads with MiXCR anew, one entry per CDR3 protein. The sample contains tens of thousands of distinct CDR3 sequences, more than 75% of which appear only once. Sequencing was carried out using distant non-tumor lung tissue. This sequence originates from a man aged 55-75 years with non-small cell lung cancer.

CDR3: CSVYGVGLDTKYF. The CDR3 nucleotides read TGCAGCGTCTACGGAGTGGGCTTGGATACGAAGTATTTC. This chain uses TRBV29-1 with TRBJ2-3; D unresolved. The CDR3 runs to 13 residues. From germline, CDR1 is SQVTM and CDR2 ANQGSEA.